The text below deals with one T cell receptor (beta chain). Its antigen remains unidentified. Germline V gene sequence: CDR1 SGHVS, CDR2 FQNEAQ. V shed 1 base and J shed 1 base, with 12 bases lying between them. The CDR3 loop spans 16 amino acids. Employing constant-segment primers, 5'RACE generated TCR alpha and TCR beta cDNA libraries bearing sample barcodes and UMIs. In TCRdb, the 5' RACE reads were re-called with MiXCR into one record per CDR3 protein. The sample consists of a few hundred thousand distinct CDR3 sequences, more than 15% of them appearing once. The sample belongs to a study of T-cell memory formation after mild COVID-19. Background on the study: Clusters of TCRs were largely donor specific.

Points from the study as a whole: Contracting CD8+ clones were enriched in EMRA, CD4+ mainly in CM and EM. Second-wave clones peaking on day 37 lacked confirmed SARS-CoV-2 specificity.

This TCR came from a man aged 18 to 30 who had mild COVID-19 (a few samples of this study predate the infection). Cell type and time point are not known. Sequenced: PBMCs or a T cell subset sorted from them (not recorded which). This chain uses TRBV7-8 with TRBJ2-3, with D perhaps matching TRBD1 or TRBD2 (6 bases each). The CDR3 sequence: CASSLDPGAGTDTQYF. In DNA form, the CDR3 reads TGTGCCAGCAGCTTAGATCCGGGGGCGGGCACAGATACGCAGTATTTT.